This TCR beta chain is from a study of cytotoxic CD8 clonotypes in ibrutinib-treated CLL. Study overall: Fewer than 13 relapsed/refractory, about 14 treatment-naive; around 18 IGHV unmutated. Recorded responses included approximately 25 partial and 2 complete; following median roughly 70 months, approximately 15 stayed remitted and 12 progressed.

Method: immunoSEQ multiplex PCR; TCRdb's copy keeps in-frame clones and lacks some. The table includes 100,000 to 150,000 clones, approximately 83% detected once. The germline CDR1 and CDR2 sequences are SGHTA and FQGNSA. Between the trimmed V and J ends, which lost 0 bases and 7 bases, there was a span of 13 bases. The CDR3 totals 15 residues. This clonotype was sampled from a human donor with chronic lymphocytic leukemia. The chain joins TRBV7-2 to TRBJ2-4; no clear D. The sequences come from PBMCs, collected after 24 months of ibrutinib treatment. CDR3 DNA sequence: TGTGCCAGCAGCTTAGCTCAGAACCCCATGAACATTCAGTACTTC. Protein product: CASSLAQNPMNIQYF. The full variable domain, its missing parts supplied by reference TRBV7-2 and TRBJ2-4, is GAGVSQSPSNKVTEKGKDVELRCDPISGHTALYWYRQSLGQGLEFLIYFQGNSAPDKSGLPSDRFSAERTGGSVSTLTIQRTQQEDSAVYLCASSLAQNPMNIQYFGAGTRLSVL.